The 25 T cell receptor beta chains given below trace back to one sample, sequenced in a study of lung T cells in sarcoidosis with Löfgren's syndrome. From the reads, TCRdb called clonotypes with MiXCR, one entry per CDR3 protein. The data hold more than 50,000 distinct CDR3 sequences, with around 21% observed a single time. Source material: CD4+ T cells from PBMCs. The receptor source for this set is a human donor with sarcoidosis (Löfgren's syndrome or another form), or a control subject (not recorded which).

A remark on this clonotype: Germline and junction disagree at one end, which may indicate a read error. The chain couples TRBV29-1 to TRBJ1-1, with D tentatively TRBD1 (6 bases). CDR3 length: 13 amino acids. Germline V gene sequence: CDR1 SQVTM, CDR2 ANQGSEA. CDR3: CSVVTGPNTEAFF. As DNA, the CDR3 is TGCAGCGTTGTAACAGGGCCGAACACGGAAGCTTTCTTT.

This clonotype showed up many times. V gene TRBV15 combines with J gene TRBJ2-3; the D is unclear. Trimming removed 6 bases from V and 2 bases from J, with 6 bases in between. Germline CDR1 is LNHNV and CDR2 is YYDKDF (reference sequence). The CDR3 consists of 12 residues. The CDR3 DNA sequence: TGTGCCACCAGTGATATCACAGATACGCAGTATTTT. Its protein is CATSDITDTQYF. Complete variable domain (other parts from reference TRBV15 and TRBJ2-3): DAMVIQNPRYQVTQFGKPVTLSCSQTLNHNVMYWYQQKSSQAPKLLFHYYDKDFNNEADTPDNFQSRRPNTSFCFLDIRSPGLGDTAMYLCATSDITDTQYFGPGTRLTVL.

The table lists this clonotype with many counts. V is TRBV28 and J is TRBJ2-3; TRBD2 is a possible D gene (5 bases). Germline V gives CDR1 MDHEN, CDR2 SYDVKM. V lost 6 bases and J lost 0, with 13 bases in between. The CDR3 length is 15 residues. As DNA, the CDR3 is TGTGCCAGCAGCCGCACTAGTCCTAGCACAGATACGCAGTATTTT. Its protein is CASSRTSPSTDTQYF.

This clonotype occurred many times. The V call is TRBV15, the J call TRBJ1-4, with TRBD1 identical over 9 bases. This CDR3 comprises 15 residues. Germline CDR1 and CDR2: LNHNV and YYDKDF (reference sequence). The V and J ends lost 5 bases and 6 bases, in that order; junction bases with no gene match: 7. CDR3: CATSGGQGMHEKLFF. In nucleotides, the CDR3 is TGTGCCACCAGCGGAGGACAGGGGATGCATGAAAAACTGTTTTTT.

In its sample, this clonotype was seen a few times. Being one base from a much bigger clone, this may be a read error. V gene TRBV6-1 combines with J gene TRBJ2-1; D remains unclear. The CDR3 totals 12 residues. Germline-derived CDR1 and CDR2 are MNHNS and SASEGT. CDR3 DNA: TGTGCCAGCAGCCCCCATGGCAATGAGCAGTCCTTC. Encoded protein: CASSPHGNEQSF.

As concerns this clonotype: A much larger clone is a single base away; this may be a read error. The chain is built from TRBV12-3 or TRBV12-4 and TRBJ1-5, with D possibly TRBD1 on 6 matching bases. The V and J ends lost 6 bases and 7 bases respectively, with 13 bases between them. The CDR3 length is 13 residues. CDR3 loop: CASSSGGPQPQHF. The CDR3 DNA follows: TGTGCCAGCAGCTCCGGGGGGCCGCAGCCCCAGCATTTT.

This clonotype has just a few counts. This could be a read error, since a much larger clone is one nucleotide away. V and J are TRBV6-1 and TRBJ1-5; D is unclear. Germline CDR1 is MNHNS and CDR2 is SASEGT. The CDR3 runs to 12 residues. CDR3 in amino acids: CASSVHNRPQHF. CDR3 nucleotides: TGTGCCAGCAGTGTTCACAATCGGCCCCAGCATTTT.

The chain has TRBV12-3 or TRBV12-4 and TRBJ2-3; a weak D match, TRBD1 (5 bases). The ends were cut back, 7 bases at V and 1 base at J, with 18 bases in the middle. The CDR3 contains 16 residues. The CDR3 spells CASTPTGQRRTDTQYF. CDR3 DNA sequence: TGTGCCAGCACCCCAACAGGACAAAGACGCACAGATACGCAGTATTTT.

Regarding this clonotype: This may come from a read error, since a much larger clone is one base off. The gene calls are TRBV12-3 or TRBV12-4 and TRBJ2-3, with TRBD2 identical over 7 bases. The CDR3 sequence is 14 residues long. This chain's CDR3 is CASMRAGHTYTQYF. Written as DNA, the CDR3 is TGTGCCAGCATGAGAGCGGGGCACACATATACGCAGTATTTT.

This clonotype has only a few counts. The chain links TRBV19 to TRBJ2-1; 11 positions agree with TRBD1. The length of the CDR3 is 14 residues. Losses at the gene ends were 6 bases for V and 4 bases for J; bases not matched to a gene: 2. The germline gives CDR1 LNHDA, CDR2 SQIVND (reference sequence). The CDR3 loop is CASRDRGRYNEQFF. CDR3 nucleotides: TGTGCCAGTAGGGACAGGGGGCGTTACAATGAGCAGTTCTTC.

This clonotype was seen at least ten times. The chain joins TRBV28 to TRBJ2-7; 7 positions match TRBD1. Germline-derived CDR1 and CDR2 are MDHEN and SYDVKM. CDR3 length: 16 amino acids. The J segment lost 0 bases and the V segment lost 5 bases, leaving 10 bases of the junction unmatched. As DNA, the CDR3 is TGTGCCAGCAGTGTAGGGACAGCTACCTCCTCCTACGAGCAGTACGTC. This sequence encodes CASSVGTATSSYEQYV.

This clonotype was detected a few times. This chain uses TRBV18 with TRBJ1-5, with 10 nucleotides matching TRBD1. The CDR3 is 18 amino acids. CDR1 KGHSH and CDR2 LQKENI come from the germline V gene. The junction had 14 bases not matched to a gene; V was cut back by 3 bases and J by 6 bases. CDR3 bases: TGTGCCAGCTCACCTGGGTCGACAGGGGGCGGAAGGAGTCAGCCCCAGCATTTT. As protein: CASSPGSTGGGRSQPQHF. The whole variable domain, remainder taken from reference TRBV18 and TRBJ1-5, is NAGVMQNPRHLVRRRGQEARLRCSPMKGHSHVYWYRQLPEEGLKFMVYLQKENIIDESGMPKERFSAEFPKEGPSILRIQQVVRGDSAAYFCASSPGSTGGGRSQPQHFGDGTRLSIL.

This clonotype was seen a handful of times. J is TRBJ2-7 and V is TRBV7-2, with unresolved D. V shed 5 bases and J shed 2 bases, with 13 bases lying between them. The CDR3 is made up of 14 amino acids. Germline CDR1 is SGHTA and CDR2 is FQGNSA. The CDR3 DNA reads TGTGCCAGCAGCCTCTCGGTGGGCCCCTACGAGCAGTACTTC. Protein product: CASSLSVGPYEQYF.

This clonotype was seen ten or more times. The CDR3 DNA is TGCAGTGCTAGAGCTCCGGGGGTCGGTAATGGCTACACCTTC. Translation: CSARAPGVGNGYTF. This chain connects TRBV20-1 to TRBJ1-2; possibly TRBD1 for D (5 bases). Germline V gene data show CDR1 as DFQATT and CDR2 as SNEGSKA (reference sequence). The CDR3 loop spans 14 amino acids. V was shortened by 1 base and J by 6 bases, with 15 bases between the two germline ends.

This clonotype has a handful of counts. V usage is TRBV10-2 and J usage is TRBJ2-7; TRBD1 aligns across 7 bases. With 4 bases clipped from V and 3 bases from J, the junction kept 12 bases outside the gene matches. The CDR3 extends over 16 amino acids. CDR1 and CDR2 from the germline V gene are WSHSY and SAAADI. The CDR3 sequence is CASSGSETGNIYEQYV. The DNA of the CDR3 is TGCGCCAGCAGTGGGTCCGAGACAGGGAACATCTACGAGCAGTACGTC.

The sample holds many counts of this clonotype. The chain carries TRBV3-1 and TRBJ1-5; D is perhaps TRBD1 (5 bases). The CDR3 is made up of 19 amino acids. Germline V gene data show CDR1 as LGHDT and CDR2 as YNNKEL (reference sequence). Trimming cost V 1 base and J 1 base, with 20 bases left between them. The CDR3 sequence is CASSQASGRGGGSNQPQHF. The DNA of the CDR3 is TGTGCCAGCAGCCAAGCTTCAGGGAGAGGTGGAGGAAGCAATCAGCCCCAGCATTTT.

This clonotype was detected a few times. This chain joins TRBV3-1 and TRBJ1-2, with D unresolved. Germline-derived CDR1 and CDR2 are LGHDT and YNNKEL (reference sequence). V lost 4 bases to trimming and J lost 8 bases, with 14 bases between them. This CDR3 spans 13 amino acids. CDR3 DNA: TGTGCCAGCAGCCTAGAGTTGGGTCGAGGCTACACCTTC. It is translated as CASSLELGRGYTF.

Many counts were recorded for this clonotype. The V call is TRBV20-1, the J call TRBJ1-2; D not resolved. Between the trimmed V and J ends, which lost 7 bases and 4 bases, there was a span of 19 bases. Germline CDR1 DFQATT, CDR2 SNEGSKA (reference sequence). The CDR3 contains 14 residues. The CDR3 coding sequence is TGCAGTGTCCGAGGAAAAAGGGATGGCTATGGCTACACCTTC. Protein: CSVRGKRDGYGYTF.

This clonotype was seen repeatedly, ten times or more. This chain connects TRBV28 to TRBJ2-5; possible D gene TRBD2, 6 bases. Germline values: CDR1 MDHEN, CDR2 SYDVKM. The CDR3 is 13 residues long. The V gene lost 6 bases and the J gene lost 5 bases, with 13 bases spanning the gap. The CDR3 reads CASSPPGVETQYF. The DNA of the CDR3 is TGTGCCAGCAGCCCCCCGGGGGTGGAGACCCAGTACTTC.

Details on this clonotype: One base away lies a much larger clone, so this may be a sequencing read error. V gene TRBV28 combines with J gene TRBJ2-7, with D unclear. Germline CDR1 and CDR2: MDHEN and SYDVKM. This CDR3 is 14 amino acids long. Deletions cut 2 bases from V and 3 bases from J, with 11 bases between. CDR3 amino acids: CASSLGQIRYEQYF. The CDR3 DNA is TGTGCCAGCAGTTTAGGGCAGATTCGCTACGAGCAGTACTTC.

This sequence joins TRBV10-3 and TRBJ2-1; a weak D match, TRBD2 (5 bases). V was cut by 0 bases and J by 6 bases, with 24 bases left in between. Germline V gene lookup returns CDR1 ENHRY and CDR2 SYGVKD. This CDR3 contains 19 residues. CDR3 DNA: TGTGCCATCAGTGAGTCCCGGCTGAAGAGGGAAAATTTTGGCAATGAGCAGTTCTTC. It specifies CAISESRLKRENFGNEQFF.

This chain joins TRBV9 and TRBJ2-1; 7 bases match TRBD2. Germline V CDR1 and CDR2: SGDLS, YYNGEE. The CDR3 runs to 15 residues. The V gene end was trimmed by 3 bases and the J gene end by 2 bases; junction bases not matched to a gene: 5. The chain's CDR3 is CASSASGFPYNEQFF. In DNA, the CDR3 is TGTGCCAGCAGCGCTAGCGGTTTTCCCTACAATGAGCAGTTCTTC.

This clonotype was detected a few times. The chain has TRBV6-6 and TRBJ2-1; no firm D call. Germline V CDR1 and CDR2: MNHNY, SVGAGI (reference sequence). The CDR3 consists of 16 residues. Trimming left V 0 bases short and J 7 bases short, with 16 bases between. The DNA of the CDR3 is TGTGCCAGCAGTTACTCGAAGGCTGCCCCGAGAAATGAGCAGTTCTTC. Translated: CASSYSKAAPRNEQFF.

The chain combines TRBV2 with TRBJ2-2; 11 nucleotides align to TRBD1. Germline CDR1 and CDR2: SNHLY and FYNNEI. V gave up 7 bases and J gave up 5 bases; unmatched junction bases: 3. The CDR3 runs 14 residues. CDR3: CASTGQGATGELFF. The CDR3 coding sequence is TGTGCCAGCACCGGACAGGGGGCGACCGGGGAGCTGTTTTTT. The whole variable domain, filled in from reference TRBV2 and TRBJ2-2, reads EPEVTQTPSHQVTQMGQEVILRCVPISNHLYFYWYRQILGQKVEFLVSFYNNEISEKSEIFDDQFSVERPDGSNFTLKIRSTKLEDSAMYFCASTGQGATGELFFGEGSRLTVL.

The rearrangement links TRBV3-1 to TRBJ2-1, with 13 bases fitting TRBD2. The germline gives CDR1 LGHDT, CDR2 YNNKEL (reference sequence). This CDR3 is 14 amino acids long. V shed 9 bases, J shed 4 bases, and the junction held 3 bases outside the gene matches. The CDR3 protein is CASGTSGTYNEQFF. As DNA, the CDR3 is TGTGCCAGTGGGACTAGCGGGACATACAATGAGCAGTTCTTC.